Many counts were recorded for the clone carrying this T cell receptor beta chain. There are 13 residues in the CDR3. These data originate in a study of T cells in Graves' hyperthyroidism and ophthalmopathy. Study at large: The initial diagnosis was the point when peripheral blood was collected, ahead of any treatment.

Amplified TCR beta CDR3 regions came from RNA transcripts. The HTBI primer set was used in a first-round RT-PCR of the TCR CDR3. Each CDR3 protein gets one entry after TCRdb re-called the multiplex PCR reads with MiXCR. Counted here are a few hundred thousand distinct CDR3 sequences, around 16% occurring once; the ten biggest clones make up approximately 30%. Clinical Activity Scores of at least 3, NOSPECS grades of at least 4 and durations under 3 months characterized ophthalmopathy patients. Based on clinical symptoms, serum thyroxine and TRAb, thyroid ultrasound and orbital computed tomography, diagnoses were reached.

What was sequenced was blood. The gene calls are TRBV3-2 and TRBJ2-5; TRBD1, the table's D call, lacks a check against the DNA. TRBV3-2 represents a pseudogene. The sequence derives from a woman aged 25-40 years with Graves' ophthalmopathy. The CDR3 DNA follows: TGTGCCAGCAGGCCCGGCCTACATGAGACCCAGTACTTC. This encodes CASRPGLHETQYF.